Shown below are 9 T cell receptor beta chains from a single sample sequenced in a study of blood T cell repertoires in COVID-19. Using immunoSEQ multiplex PCR, the repertoire was profiled, and TCRdb retains in-frame clones only, with some absent. In the table there are 200,000 to 250,000 clones, about 88% of which are singletons. Sequenced material: peripheral blood. All receptors come from a woman in her 50s with COVID-19, enrolled during active disease.

V gene TRBV23-1 combines with J gene TRBJ1-1; TRBD1 is a possible D gene (6 bases). TRBV23-1 is designated an ORF whose function remains uncertain. This CDR3 has 15 amino acids. Between the trimmed V and J ends, which lost 0 bases and 4 bases, there was a span of 12 bases. The CDR3 region is CASSQSGRGGTEAFF. The CDR3 DNA sequence: TGCGCCAGCAGTCAATCGGGGCGAGGGGGCACTGAAGCTTTCTTT.

This chain links TRBV12-5 with TRBJ2-6; 8 positions match TRBD1. The J segment lost 2 bases and the V segment lost 9 bases, leaving 6 bases of the junction unmatched. Germline V gene data show CDR1 as LGHNT and CDR2 as FRNRAP. This CDR3 has 15 amino acids. The CDR3 sequence: CASGTGGTGANVLTF. The DNA of the CDR3 is TGTGCTAGCGGAACAGGGGGGACTGGGGCCAACGTCCTGACTTTC.

The V gene is TRBV12-5, the J gene TRBJ2-2, with 8 positions matching TRBD2. Germline CDR1 and CDR2: LGHNT and FRNRAP. This CDR3 is 20 amino acids long. J was trimmed by 4 bases and V by 1 base; bases with no gene match: 17. CDR3 coding DNA: TGTGCTAGTGGTTTGGCCCATCCCGGCGTGGCGGGGGGTTCCACCGGGGAGCTGTTTTTT. Amino acids: CASGLAHPGVAGGSTGELFF.

The chain carries TRBV6-5 and TRBJ2-7; 7 positions agree with TRBD2. CDR1 is MNHEY, CDR2 SVGAGI, per germline. The CDR3 is 14 amino acids. Unmatched junction bases numbered 5, after V lost 6 bases and J lost 0 bases. CDR3 in DNA: TGTGCCAGCAGGAGCGGGGTCCTCTCCTACGAGCAGTACTTC. Translation: CASRSGVLSYEQYF.

The chain carries TRBV6-6 and TRBJ2-5, with D possibly matching TRBD2 (5 bases). This CDR3 comprises 10 residues. Germline V gene data show CDR1 as MNHNY and CDR2 as SVGAGI (reference sequence). The V end lost 8 bases, the J end lost 9 bases, and 10 bases lay between the germline ends. This CDR3 reads CASGGQPQYF. The CDR3 DNA follows: TGTGCCAGCGGCGGGCAACCCCAGTACTTC.

The V call is TRBV30, the J call TRBJ1-2, with 9 nucleotides matching TRBD1. V lost 3 bases and J lost 2; bases outside the gene matches: 4. The CDR3 sequence is 14 residues long. The V gene's germline CDR1 is GTSNPN and CDR2 SVGIG (reference sequence). For the CDR3, the DNA is TGTGCCTGGAGCAGGGGACAGGGCAACTATGGCTACACCTTC. The encoded protein is CAWSRGQGNYGYTF.

The chain recombines TRBV6-1 with TRBJ1-3; D might be TRBD1 (6 bases). The ends were cut back, 0 bases at V and 5 bases at J, with 8 bases in the middle. CDR1 is MNHNS, CDR2 SASEGT, per germline. CDR3 length: 14 amino acids. The CDR3 DNA sequence: TGTGCCAGCAGTGAAGCCAGGGGAAGAAACACCATATATTTT. Encoded protein: CASSEARGRNTIYF.

This clone was seen a single time. The V and J genes are TRBV19 and TRBJ1-4; a possible D gene is TRBD1 (5 bases). Trimming took 5 bases from V and 4 from J, leaving 11 bases between them. Germline V CDR1 and CDR2: LNHDA, SQIVND (reference sequence). The CDR3 has 14 amino acids. The CDR3 DNA follows: TGTGCCAGTAGTTGGGGCGGAAATAATGAAAAACTGTTTTTT. This gives the protein CASSWGGNNEKLFF.

The chain links TRBV5-6 to TRBJ2-7, with D unclear. V was trimmed by 0 bases and J by 0 bases, leaving 10 bases between them. The germline gives CDR1 SGHDT, CDR2 YYEEEE. CDR3 size: 15 residues. The CDR3 loop reads CASSLDRSSSYEQYV. CDR3 bases: TGTGCCAGCAGCTTGGATAGGTCTAGCTCCTACGAGCAGTACGTC.